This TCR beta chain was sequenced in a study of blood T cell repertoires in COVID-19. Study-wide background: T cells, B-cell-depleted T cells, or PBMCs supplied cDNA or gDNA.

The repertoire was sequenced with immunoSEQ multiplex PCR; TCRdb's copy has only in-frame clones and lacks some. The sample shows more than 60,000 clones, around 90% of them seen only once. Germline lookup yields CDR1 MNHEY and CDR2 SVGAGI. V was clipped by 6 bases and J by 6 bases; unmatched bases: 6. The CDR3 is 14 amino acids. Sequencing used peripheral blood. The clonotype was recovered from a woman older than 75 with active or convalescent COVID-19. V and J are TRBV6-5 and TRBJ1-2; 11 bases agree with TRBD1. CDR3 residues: CASRADRGLDGYTF. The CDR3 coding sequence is TGTGCCAGCAGGGCGGACAGGGGGCTGGATGGCTACACCTTC.